The T cell receptor (beta chain) under discussion was sequenced for a study of cytomegalovirus exposure and HLA in healthy donors. General observations from the study: Both high specificity and high sensitivity reportedly marked the classifier's diagnosis of cytomegalovirus status.

The CDR3 is 13 amino acids. V dropped 8 bases and J dropped 5; count of bases not matched to a gene: 6. The germline V gene encodes CDR1 SGHTA and CDR2 FQGNSA. Researchers ran the PCR with 60 Vbeta and 13 Jbeta primers. The method was immunoSEQ multiplex PCR; TCRdb's version includes in-frame clones alone and lacks a portion of them. This table holds around 51,000 clones. About this clone: What it binds is unknown.

This chain links TRBV7-2 with TRBJ1-2; 9 bases line up with TRBD1. The sample was PBMCs. This receptor was identified in a man aged 35 to 55 in good health and CMV-seropositive. CDR3 sequence reads: CASSRDRDYGYTF. In DNA form, the CDR3 reads TGTGCCAGCTCCCGGGACAGGGATTATGGCTACACCTTC.